The 2 T cell receptor beta chains below were found in one sample sequenced in a study of T cell changes during pregnancy in multiple sclerosis. Here immunoSEQ multiplex PCR was the method, and the copy in TCRdb shows in-frame clones only, minus some. The table records about 60,000 clones, over 95% of them present only once. The specimen was CD8+ T cells from peripheral blood mononuclear cells, collected after pregnancy. These TCRs come from a female donor with multiple sclerosis, enrolled in a pregnancy study.

V and J are TRBV9 and TRBJ2-7; maybe TRBD1 (6 bases). V shed 0 bases and J shed 6 bases, with 10 bases lying between them. CDR1 is SGDLS, CDR2 YYNGEE, per germline. CDR3 length equals 13 residues. The CDR3 region is CASSVEFRGEQYF. The CDR3 nucleotides read TGTGCCAGCAGCGTAGAATTCAGGGGCGAGCAGTACTTC.

V and J are TRBV9 and TRBJ2-1, with D perhaps matching TRBD2 (7 bases). The germline CDR1 and CDR2 sequences are SGDLS and YYNGEE. The V end lost 0 bases, the J end lost 5 bases, and 15 bases lay between the germline ends. This CDR3 has 16 residues. The CDR3 DNA follows: TGTGCCAGCAGCGTAGGTCTTCGGGGGGCCAACAATGAGCAGTTCTTC. Its translation: CASSVGLRGANNEQFF.